This TCR beta chain comes out of a study of OX40 agonist ivuxolimab in advanced cancers. CDR1 is LNHDA and CDR2 is SQIVND in the germline V gene (reference sequence). This CDR3 region has 13 residues. The ends were cut back, 2 bases at V and 7 bases at J, with 9 bases in the middle. Baseline, cycle 4 day 1, and cycle 7 day 1 were the blood sampling points. Study-level findings and limits: Researchers did not establish what antigens the expanded peripheral T cells target.

Data came from immunoSEQ multiplex PCR; TCRdb stores just in-frame clones and leaves some out. The sample contains 30,000 to 40,000 clones, about 83% of which appear only once. Note on this clone: What it binds is not known.

V gene TRBV19 combines with J gene TRBJ2-1; a weak D match, TRBD1 (5 bases). The receptor comes from an adult with an advanced solid tumor such as melanoma, head and neck, liver or kidney cancer. Sequences were derived from CD4+ or CD8+ T cells sorted from blood, sampled in a trial of the OX40 agonist ivuxolimab. The CDR3 loop is CASSIIKGNEQFF. In DNA form, the CDR3 reads TGTGCCAGTAGTATAATTAAGGGGAATGAGCAGTTCTTC.